The entry that follows covers one TCR beta chain sequence. Its target is unknown. These data come from a study of T cell responses to AZD1222 COVID-19 vaccine. About the research overall: Doses given second, at about 4 or about 12 weeks, were pooled. Study-wide points: The peak T cell response came first, and repertoires were sampled only after it. Donors, mostly white British, included more females; clonal diversity was possibly underestimated. The study found vaccine-associated CD4 TCRs spanning spike, dominant at 160-218 and 743-854.

The table came from immunoSEQ multiplex PCR; TCRdb's copy has only in-frame clones and leaves some out. The sample lists 200,000 or so clones, roughly 93% occurring once. The V end lost 5 bases, the J end lost 3 bases, and 16 bases lay between the germline ends. The CDR3 runs 15 residues. Germline-derived CDR1 and CDR2 are MNHNY and SVGAGI (reference sequence). This receptor was taken from an adult in good health. The rearrangement links TRBV6-6 to TRBJ1-1, with D possibly being TRBD1 (6 bases). This specimen consisted of peripheral blood, obtained on day 0 of AZD1222 vaccination. The CDR3 region is CASSTTGRGYTEAFF. The CDR3 DNA reads TGTGCCAGCAGTACAACAGGGAGGGGGTACACTGAAGCTTTCTTT.